Listed below are T cell receptor beta chains from one sample, sequenced in a study of shared clonotypes between healthy human individuals. Measured with immunoSEQ multiplex PCR; TCRdb has only the in-frame clones, and not every one. The sample yields around 95,000 clones, approximately 51% seen once. Sequencing input: PBMCs. Receptors originate from a woman aged 35 to 49 in good health. Some clones in this sample may be carry-over from other donors' samples. Each CDR3 is given with its conserved first and last residue. Fields, in order: clone size, D gene, J gene, V gene, CDR3 protein, CDR3 DNA. D genes are given only for firm matches. Some rows mark clone size as missing; the rest say once, few, many or name a class of expanded clone.

clone_size: .
d_call: .
j_call: TRBJ1-1
v_call: TRBV29-1
cdr3_aa: CSVKGGARVTEAFF
cdr3_nt: TGCAGCGTCAAAGGGGGTGCTAGAGTCACTGAAGCTTTCTTT

clone_size: .
d_call: .
j_call: TRBJ1-2
v_call: TRBV15
cdr3_aa: CATSRGSQGQGYTF
cdr3_nt: TGTGCCACCAGCAGAGGATCGCAGGGGCAAGGCTACACCTTC

clone_size: .
d_call: .
j_call: TRBJ1-2
v_call: TRBV5-4
cdr3_aa: CASSFLQGYGYTF
cdr3_nt: TGTGCCAGCAGCTTCTTACAGGGCTATGGCTACACCTTC

clone_size: .
d_call: .
j_call: TRBJ1-2
v_call: TRBV29-1
cdr3_aa: CSVVGRYGYTF
cdr3_nt: TGCAGCGTTGTAGGACGCTATGGCTACACCTTC

clone_size: .
d_call: TRBD1
j_call: TRBJ1-2
v_call: TRBV5-1
cdr3_aa: CASSPRGQGAPGYTF
cdr3_nt: TGCGCCAGCAGCCCCAGGGGGCAGGGGGCGCCTGGCTACACCTTC

clone_size: .
d_call: .
j_call: TRBJ2-4
v_call: TRBV5-1
cdr3_aa: CASSEAGTNIQYF
cdr3_nt: TGCGCCAGCAGCGAGGCAGGAACAAACATTCAGTACTTC

clone_size: .
d_call: .
j_call: TRBJ1-3
v_call: TRBV30
cdr3_aa: CAWTTARMGLSSGNTIYF
cdr3_nt: TGTGCCTGGACAACAGCAAGAATGGGTTTAAGCTCTGGAAACACCATATATTTT

clone_size: .
d_call: .
j_call: TRBJ1-2
v_call: TRBV27
cdr3_aa: CASSLTSGGRYTF
cdr3_nt: TGTGCCAGCAGTCTGACTTCGGGTGGGCGGTACACCTTC

clone_size: many
d_call: .
j_call: TRBJ1-2
v_call: TRBV27
cdr3_aa: CASSSGTYYGYTF
cdr3_nt: TGTGCCAGCAGTTCCGGGACATACTATGGCTACACCTTC

clone_size: .
d_call: .
j_call: TRBJ2-1
v_call: TRBV9
cdr3_aa: CASSVGGAGWFDEQFF
cdr3_nt: TGTGCCAGCAGCGTAGGAGGGGCAGGGTGGTTCGATGAGCAGTTCTTC

clone_size: once
d_call: TRBD1
j_call: TRBJ2-3
v_call: TRBV30
cdr3_aa: CAWSVQGLDTQYF
cdr3_nt: TGTGCCTGGAGTGTACAGGGGTTGGATACGCAGTATTTT

clone_size: .
d_call: .
j_call: TRBJ2-1
v_call: TRBV30
cdr3_aa: CAWSFGGTSGYEQFF
cdr3_nt: TGTGCCTGGAGTTTCGGCGGCACCTCGGGGTATGAGCAGTTCTTC

clone_size: .
d_call: TRBD1
j_call: TRBJ2-7
v_call: TRBV11-3
cdr3_aa: CASSLGDRTYEQYF
cdr3_nt: TGTGCCAGCAGCTTGGGGGACAGAACCTACGAGCAGTACTTC

clone_size: .
d_call: .
j_call: TRBJ2-5
v_call: TRBV30
cdr3_aa: CAWSPGMVQETQYF
cdr3_nt: TGTGCCTGGAGTCCAGGGATGGTCCAAGAGACCCAGTACTTC

clone_size: .
d_call: .
j_call: TRBJ2-3
v_call: TRBV5-4
cdr3_aa: CASSQGGLSTDTQYF
cdr3_nt: TGTGCCAGCAGCCAAGGGGGGCTTAGCACAGATACGCAGTATTTT

clone_size: .
d_call: .
j_call: TRBJ2-5
v_call: TRBV28
cdr3_aa: CASSLWRGRGKETQYF
cdr3_nt: TGTGCCAGCAGTTTATGGAGGGGCAGGGGAAAAGAGACCCAGTACTTC

clone_size: .
d_call: TRBD1
j_call: TRBJ2-7
v_call: TRBV19
cdr3_aa: CASSIRQGPFYEQYF
cdr3_nt: TGTGCCAGTAGTATTCGACAGGGTCCATTCTACGAGCAGTACTTC

clone_size: .
d_call: .
j_call: TRBJ2-5
v_call: TRBV4-1
cdr3_aa: CASSQLDPIEQYF
cdr3_nt: TGCGCCAGCAGCCAGCTAGACCCAATAGAGCAGTACTTC

clone_size: .
d_call: .
j_call: TRBJ2-7
v_call: TRBV13
cdr3_aa: CASSLKGGEQYF
cdr3_nt: TGTGCCAGCAGCTTAAAGGGGGGCGAGCAGTACTTC

clone_size: .
d_call: .
j_call: TRBJ1-5
v_call: TRBV7-3
cdr3_aa: CASGRSNQPQHF
cdr3_nt: TGTGCCAGCGGGCGGAGCAATCAGCCCCAGCATTTT

clone_size: .
d_call: TRBD2
j_call: TRBJ2-7
v_call: TRBV30
cdr3_aa: CAWSYGRAREQYF
cdr3_nt: TGTGCCTGGAGCTACGGGAGGGCCCGGGAGCAGTACTTC

clone_size: .
d_call: .
j_call: TRBJ1-5
v_call: TRBV30
cdr3_aa: CAWSTGDQPQHF
cdr3_nt: TGTGCCTGGAGTACCGGAGATCAGCCCCAGCATTTT

clone_size: few
d_call: .
j_call: TRBJ1-1
v_call: TRBV5-1
cdr3_aa: CASSFTPGSPEAFF
cdr3_nt: TGCGCCAGCAGCTTTACTCCCGGTAGCCCTGAAGCTTTCTTT

clone_size: once
d_call: .
j_call: TRBJ1-1
v_call: TRBV5-1
cdr3_aa: CASSSRGDTEAFF
cdr3_nt: TGCGCCAGCAGCTCAAGGGGGGACACTGAAGCTTTCTTT

clone_size: .
d_call: .
j_call: TRBJ2-5
v_call: TRBV5-4
cdr3_aa: CASNRQEGETQYF
cdr3_nt: TGTGCCAGCAACCGACAGGAGGGGGAGACCCAGTACTTC

clone_size: .
d_call: TRBD1
j_call: TRBJ2-7
v_call: TRBV9
cdr3_aa: CASSVQGAGEQYF
cdr3_nt: TGTGCCAGCAGCGTTCAGGGGGCGGGCGAGCAGTACTTC

clone_size: many
d_call: .
j_call: TRBJ1-2
v_call: TRBV2
cdr3_aa: CASSVLAGSNYGYTF
cdr3_nt: TGTGCCAGCAGTGTTTTGGCGGGCAGCAACTATGGCTACACCTTC

clone_size: .
d_call: .
j_call: TRBJ1-5
v_call: TRBV6-1
cdr3_aa: CASSEWGRDQPQHF
cdr3_nt: TGTGCCAGCAGTGAATGGGGGCGCGATCAGCCCCAGCATTTT

clone_size: .
d_call: TRBD1
j_call: TRBJ2-7
v_call: TRBV27
cdr3_aa: CASSQGAYEQYF
cdr3_nt: TGTGCCAGCAGCCAGGGGGCCTACGAGCAGTACTTC

clone_size: many
d_call: .
j_call: TRBJ2-4
v_call: TRBV11-2
cdr3_aa: CASSLATKNIQYF
cdr3_nt: TGTGCCAGCAGCTTAGCCACGAAAAACATTCAGTACTTC

clone_size: .
d_call: TRBD1
j_call: TRBJ1-3
v_call: TRBV28
cdr3_aa: CASSPRGQENGNTIYF
cdr3_nt: TGTGCCAGCAGCCCTAGGGGGCAGGAGAATGGAAACACCATATATTTT

clone_size: medium-sized
d_call: TRBD1
j_call: TRBJ2-7
v_call: TRBV9
cdr3_aa: CASSPGTGGRYEQYF
cdr3_nt: TGTGCCAGCAGCCCTGGGACAGGGGGCCGCTACGAGCAGTACTTC

clone_size: .
d_call: .
j_call: TRBJ2-7
v_call: TRBV2
cdr3_aa: CASSERRYEQYF
cdr3_nt: TGTGCCAGCAGTGAACGGAGATACGAGCAGTACTTC

clone_size: many
d_call: .
j_call: TRBJ2-1
v_call: TRBV7-9
cdr3_aa: CASSPSYYEQFF
cdr3_nt: TGTGCCAGCAGCCCCTCGTATTATGAGCAGTTCTTC

clone_size: .
d_call: TRBD1
j_call: TRBJ2-4
v_call: TRBV28
cdr3_aa: CASRGQGWDKNIQYF
cdr3_nt: TGTGCCAGCCGTGGACAGGGATGGGACAAAAACATTCAGTACTTC

clone_size: .
d_call: .
j_call: TRBJ1-2
v_call: TRBV5-1
cdr3_aa: CASSPDGNYGYTF
cdr3_nt: TGCGCCAGCAGTCCGGACGGGAACTATGGCTACACCTTC

clone_size: .
d_call: .
j_call: TRBJ1-3
v_call: TRBV30
cdr3_aa: CAWSYRNTIYF
cdr3_nt: TGTGCCTGGAGTTACAGGAACACCATATATTTT

clone_size: .
d_call: .
j_call: TRBJ2-1
v_call: TRBV30
cdr3_aa: CAWGARGSEQFF
cdr3_nt: TGTGCCTGGGGTGCCCGGGGCAGCGAGCAGTTCTTC

clone_size: .
d_call: TRBD1
j_call: TRBJ2-2
v_call: TRBV5-1
cdr3_aa: CASSFGTVVPGELFF
cdr3_nt: TGCGCCAGCAGCTTCGGGACAGTCGTACCCGGGGAGCTGTTTTTT

clone_size: .
d_call: TRBD1
j_call: TRBJ1-4
v_call: TRBV4-1
cdr3_aa: CASSQGKGQGNEKLFF
cdr3_nt: TGCGCCAGCAGCCAAGGAAAGGGACAGGGGAATGAAAAACTGTTTTTT

clone_size: few
d_call: TRBD1
j_call: TRBJ2-1
v_call: TRBV29-1
cdr3_aa: CSVEEDRGEQFF
cdr3_nt: TGCAGCGTTGAAGAGGACAGGGGTGAGCAGTTCTTC

clone_size: .
d_call: TRBD2
j_call: TRBJ2-1
v_call: TRBV7-9
cdr3_aa: CASSLSGRAMVF
cdr3_nt: TGTGCCAGCAGCTTAAGTGGGAGGGCCATGGTCTTC

clone_size: once
d_call: .
j_call: TRBJ1-5
v_call: TRBV28
cdr3_aa: CASSFRTGHVMKPQHF
cdr3_nt: TGTGCCAGCAGTTTTCGTACAGGCCATGTAATGAAGCCCCAGCATTTT

clone_size: .
d_call: .
j_call: TRBJ2-1
v_call: TRBV27
cdr3_aa: CASSKGTITYNEQFF
cdr3_nt: TGTGCCAGCAGTAAAGGCACCATAACCTACAATGAGCAGTTCTTC

clone_size: .
d_call: .
j_call: TRBJ2-1
v_call: TRBV7-2
cdr3_aa: CASSLDLAGDEQFF
cdr3_nt: TGTGCCAGCAGCTTAGATCTGGCTGGCGATGAGCAGTTCTTC

clone_size: .
d_call: TRBD1
j_call: TRBJ2-7
v_call: TRBV25-1
cdr3_aa: CASIDRAWNEQYF
cdr3_nt: TGTGCCAGCATAGACAGGGCCTGGAACGAGCAGTACTTC